These T cell receptor beta chains were read from a single sample in a study of T cell repertoires in cytomegalovirus infection. MiXCR, applied by TCRdb to the reads, yields one record per CDR3 protein. The table includes roughly 800,000 distinct CDR3 sequences, 25% to 30% detected once. Their antigens remain unidentified. Specimen: cultured CD8+ T cells from PBMCs, collected from culture after CMV antigen stimulation. Receptors were obtained from a human donor in good health (CMV status not recorded). Some clones in this sample may be carry-over from other donors' samples. Both conserved end residues are part of each CDR3. D genes are given only for firm matches. Size is stated for part of the rows, as once, few or many counts, or as a class when the clone is expanded.

v_gene	d_gene	j_gene	len	abundance	CDR3aa	CDR3nt
TRBV6-2/TRBV6-3	NA	TRBJ1-1	16	few	CASSYSGQGQGTEAFF	TGTGCCAGCAGTTACTCCGGCCAGGGACAAGGGACTGAAGCTTTCTTT
TRBV25-1	TRBD2	TRBJ2-5	13	NA	CASSRLAQETQYF	TGTGCCAGCAGTCGACTAGCCCAAGAGACCCAGTACTTC
TRBV4-1	NA	TRBJ2-7	13	NA	CASSQGFHYEQYF	TGCGCCAGCAGCCAGGGATTTCACTACGAGCAGTACTTC
TRBV12-3/TRBV12-4	TRBD2	TRBJ2-2	11	few	CAFSGGGELFF	TGTGCCTTCTCGGGGGGCGGGGAGCTGTTTTTT
TRBV6-1	NA	TRBJ1-2	14	few	CASSQWTEDYGYTF	TGTGCCAGCAGTCAATGGACAGAGGACTATGGCTACACCTTC
TRBV7-9	NA	TRBJ1-3	17	few	CASSPKAGKISGNTIYF	TGTGCCAGCAGCCCTAAGGCAGGGAAAATCTCTGGAAACACCATATATTTT
TRBV6-1	TRBD2	TRBJ2-2	16	few	CASRLAGAPATGELFF	TGTGCCAGCAGGCTAGCGGGGGCCCCGGCCACCGGGGAGCTGTTTTTT
TRBV6-5	NA	TRBJ2-5	13	NA	CASSYYSQETQYF	TGTGCCAGCAGTTATTACAGCCAAGAGACCCAGTACTTC
TRBV4-1	NA	TRBJ1-1	15	NA	CASSQEQGLNTEAFF	TGCGCCAGCAGCCAAGAGCAGGGGTTGAACACTGAAGCTTTCTTT
TRBV27	NA	TRBJ1-1	13	NA	CASSLAMGQEAFF	TGTGCCAGCAGTTTAGCGATGGGACAAGAAGCTTTCTTT
TRBV5-4	TRBD1	TRBJ1-2	16	NA	CAFEEETGGLSYGYTF	TGTGCCTTCGAGGAGGAGACAGGGGGCCTTTCATATGGCTACACCTTC
TRBV7-8	NA	TRBJ1-1	14	NA	CASSPDRPNTEAFF	TGTGCCAGCAGCCCGGACAGACCTAACACTGAAGCTTTCTTT
TRBV9	NA	TRBJ2-1	15	few	CASSVQGIVYDEQFF	TGTGCCAGCAGCGTACAGGGTATTGTTTATGATGAGCAGTTCTTC
TRBV27	NA	TRBJ1-5	14	few	CASSPGVPDQPQHF	TGTGCCAGCAGTCCAGGGGTTCCCGATCAGCCCCAGCATTTT
TRBV24-1	NA	TRBJ1-1	17	many	CATSDLTSALMNTEAFF	TGTGCCACCAGTGATTTAACGAGCGCACTGATGAACACTGAAGCTTTCTTT